The entry below gives a single TCR beta chain sequence along with its context. As yet, its antigen is unknown. These data come from a study of cytomegalovirus exposure and HLA in healthy donors. Study context: In an early release, HLA-typed donors contributed 80 million to 95 million unique TCR sequences. About four fifths of approximately 400 genotyped donors fell in the Caucasian-associated ancestry cluster.

Points from the study as a whole: Later analysis suggested links between common viral pathogens and several top significant clusters. After further analysis at a later stage, 16,951 TCR beta sequences were associated with HLA alleles at 0.05 false discovery rate.

The CDR3 covers 16 residues. The ends lost 4 bases at V and 7 bases at J; junction bases unmatched: 10. Per the germline V gene, CDR1 is MGHDK and CDR2 is SYGVNS. The PCR ran on 60 Vbeta and 13 Jbeta primers. Sequencing was performed with immunoSEQ multiplex PCR; in TCRdb, only in-frame clones are kept and a portion is missing. The data hold approximately 120,000 clones, with about 80% observed a single time. This sequence was found in a woman aged 45-59 years in good health and CMV-seronegative. The sequencing sample was made of PBMCs. This chain joins TRBV25-1 and TRBJ1-4; 9 nucleotides line up with TRBD1. For the CDR3, the DNA is TGTGCCAGCAGTGCCCTCACAGGGGGCAGTGGTGAAAAACTGTTTTTT. Its translation: CASSALTGGSGEKLFF.